This TCR beta chain originates from a study of Graves' ophthalmopathy and Graves' hyperthyroidism. Study information: Specimen type is peripheral blood, obtained at initial diagnosis before any treatment. General observations from the study: The majority of expanded thyroid clonotypes above 0.001 frequency also occurred in blood.

RNA served as the template for amplifying TCR beta CDR3 regions. RT-PCR with HTBI primers came first, then second-round multiplex PCR. TCRdb re-called the multiplex PCR reads through MiXCR, storing one row per CDR3 protein. The sample yields a few hundred thousand distinct CDR3 sequences, around 21% seen once. Among the hyperthyroidism patients, all were newly diagnosed, aged 18 to 65, with under 2 months' duration. Clinical symptoms, serum thyroxine, TRAb, thyroid ultrasound and orbital computed tomography were relied on for diagnosis. This clonotype appeared many times. Antigen: not known. The CDR3 runs to 16 residues. The germline V and J ends were trimmed by 5 bases and 1 base, with 17 bases remaining between them.

Sequenced: peripheral blood. This chain joins TRBV12-3 or TRBV12-4 and TRBJ2-5; D gene ambiguous. The source is a woman aged 18-29 years with stable Graves' hyperthyroidism. The CDR3 is CASSPSSVGFQETQYF. CDR3 nucleotides: TGTGCCAGCAGTCCCTCATCCGTGGGGTTCCAAGAGACCCAGTACTTC.